The T cell receptor beta chain under discussion was sequenced for a study of blood T cells in healthy people across ages. Regarding the study as a whole: Researchers said unsorted PBMCs prevented a conclusive naive versus antigen-experienced comparison.

Points on this clonotype: Its target is unknown.

Using a J-beta primer mix together with a sample-barcoded 5' primer, a second PCR was run for 7 to 11 cycles. Any given sample supplied a minimum of 3 million CDR3-containing paired-end reads. Using its own MiXCR run on the 5' RACE reads, TCRdb lists one record per CDR3 protein. Of 1,500,000 or so distinct CDR3 sequences listed, around 55% are singletons. Trimming removed 0 bases at V and 0 bases at J, with 11 bases between. This CDR3 has 16 residues. The germline CDR1 and CDR2 sequences are MNHEY and SVGAGI. V is TRBV6-5 and J is TRBJ1-2; no firm D call. This TCR was recovered from a man younger than 35 in good health. The sample taken for sequencing was blood. Here the CDR3 DNA reads TGTGCCAGCAGTTACTCGGGTTGGGGAGCTAACTATGGCTACACCTTC. This translates into CASSYSGWGANYGYTF.